This T cell receptor (beta chain) originates from a study of OX40 agonist ivuxolimab in advanced cancers. About the research overall: Partial response was recorded in three patients: one hepatocellular carcinoma and two cutaneous melanoma cases.

Study-wide points: The specificity for antigen of the expanded peripheral T cells was not determined. In the 0.1 to 3.0 mg/kg range, CD4+ and CD8+ blood T cells had expanded clonally by week 6.

To note about this clone: Its antigen is not known.

The CDR3 loop spans 14 amino acids. CDR1 is GTSNPN and CDR2 is SVGIG in the germline V gene (reference sequence). V was clipped by 4 bases and J by 4 bases, with 14 bases between them. Some clones are missing from TCRdb's copy, which holds only in-frame ones; the method was immunoSEQ multiplex PCR. This table has about 90,000 clones, 75% to 90% appearing once. V and J are TRBV30 and TRBJ2-1, with D perhaps given as TRBD1 or TRBD2 (5 bases each). This TCR was sampled from an adult with an advanced solid tumor such as melanoma, head and neck, liver or kidney cancer. The sequenced sample was CD4+ or CD8+ T cells sorted from blood, obtained in a trial of the OX40 agonist ivuxolimab. The CDR3, as DNA: TGTGCCTGGACCCCGGGGCCTCAATACAATGAGCAGTTCTTC. Residues: CAWTPGPQYNEQFF.